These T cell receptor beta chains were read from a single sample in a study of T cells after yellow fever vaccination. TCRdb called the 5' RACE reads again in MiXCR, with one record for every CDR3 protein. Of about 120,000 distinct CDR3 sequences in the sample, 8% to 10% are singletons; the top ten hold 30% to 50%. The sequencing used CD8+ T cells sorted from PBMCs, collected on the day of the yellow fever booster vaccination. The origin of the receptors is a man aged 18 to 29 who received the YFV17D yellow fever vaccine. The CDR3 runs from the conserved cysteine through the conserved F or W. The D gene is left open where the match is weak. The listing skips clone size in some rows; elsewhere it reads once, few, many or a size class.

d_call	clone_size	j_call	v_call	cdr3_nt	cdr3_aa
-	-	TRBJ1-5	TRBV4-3	TGCGCCAGCAGCCAAGAATCCTGGGGTGAACAGCCCCAGCATTTT	CASSQESWGEQPQHF
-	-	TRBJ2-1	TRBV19	TGTGCCAGTAGTATAGCCATTGTTAGGGACCCAGCCTACAATGAGCAGTTCTTC	CASSIAIVRDPAYNEQFF
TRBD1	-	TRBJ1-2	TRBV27	TGTGCCAGCAGTTCGACAGGGGACGGCTATGGCTACACCTTC	CASSSTGDGYGYTF
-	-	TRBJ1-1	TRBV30	TGTGCCTGGACTCAGGGAGGGACTGAAGCTTTCTTT	CAWTQGGTEAFF
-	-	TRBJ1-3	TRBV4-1	TGCGCCAGCAGCCAAGGAGGGGGTCGAAACACCATATATTTT	CASSQGGGRNTIYF
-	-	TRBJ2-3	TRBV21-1	TGTGCCAGCACCACTACCGGGACAGGGCTGCCAGATACGCAGTATTTT	CASTTTGTGLPDTQYF
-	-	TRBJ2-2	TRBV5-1	TGCGCCAGCAGCTACCACACCGGGGAGCTGTTTTTT	CASSYHTGELFF
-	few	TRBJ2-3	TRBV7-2	TGTGCCAGCAGCTCCTCGGGACTTTCCACCACAGATACGCAGTATTTT	CASSSSGLSTTDTQYF
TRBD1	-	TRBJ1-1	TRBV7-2	TGTGCCAGCAGACCGACAGGGACCAACACTGAAGCTTTCTTT	CASRPTGTNTEAFF
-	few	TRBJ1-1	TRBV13	TGTGCCAGCAGCTCGAATTGGCCCGATGTGGGAACTGAAGCTTTCTTT	CASSSNWPDVGTEAFF
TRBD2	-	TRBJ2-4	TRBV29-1	TGCAGCGTTGATCGGCGGGGGGAAAACATTCAGTACTTC	CSVDRRGENIQYF
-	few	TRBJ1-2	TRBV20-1	TGCAGTGCCGGACAAACTTCTAACTATGGCTACACCTTC	CSAGQTSNYGYTF
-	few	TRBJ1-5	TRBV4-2	TGTGCCAGCAGCCAAGATGCTGGGACCGCCCTCGATAGCAATCAGCCCCAGCATTTT	CASSQDAGTALDSNQPQHF
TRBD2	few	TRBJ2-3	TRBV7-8	TGTGCCAGCAGCCCAGGACTAGCGAGAGATACGCAGTATTTT	CASSPGLARDTQYF
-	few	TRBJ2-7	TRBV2	TGTGCCAGCAGTGAGGGGGGTGAATACTCCTACGAGCAGTACTTC	CASSEGGEYSYEQYF
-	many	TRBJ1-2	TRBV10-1	TGCGCCAGCAGTGAGCGACAGAACTATGGCTACACCTTC	CASSERQNYGYTF
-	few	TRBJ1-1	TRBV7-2	TGTGCCAGCAGCTTCGAGGGGGTGAACACTGAAGCTTTCTTT	CASSFEGVNTEAFF
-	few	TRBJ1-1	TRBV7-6	TGTGCCAGCAGCTCTCCGGTCGGGGGAGACACTGAAGCTTTCTTT	CASSSPVGGDTEAFF
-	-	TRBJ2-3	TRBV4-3	TGCGCCAGCAGCCAAGATCTGGGAACAGATACGCAGTATTTT	CASSQDLGTDTQYF
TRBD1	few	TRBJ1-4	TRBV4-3	TGCGCCAGCAGCCAAGATGGGACAGTGAATGAAAAACTGTTTTTT	CASSQDGTVNEKLFF
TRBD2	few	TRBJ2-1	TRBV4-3	TGCGCCAGCAGCCCGGAACGGACTAGCGGTCCCCACAATGAGCAGTTCTTC	CASSPERTSGPHNEQFF
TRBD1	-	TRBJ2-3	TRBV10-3	TGTGCCATCGAGGACAGGGAAAAAGATACGCAGTATTTT	CAIEDREKDTQYF
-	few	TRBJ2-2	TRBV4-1	TGCGCCAGCAGCCAAGGGGCGAACACCGGGGAGCTGTTTTTT	CASSQGANTGELFF
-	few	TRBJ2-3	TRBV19	TGTGCCAGTAGTAAGTCGGTCGGCAGGGCCTTACCAGATACGCAGTATTTT	CASSKSVGRALPDTQYF
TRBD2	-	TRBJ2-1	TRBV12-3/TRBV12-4	TGTGCCAGCAGTTTCCCTAGCGGGGTGTCCTCCTACAATGAGCAGTTCTTC	CASSFPSGVSSYNEQFF
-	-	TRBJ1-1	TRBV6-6	TGTGCCAGCAGCCCACCAATGGACACTGAAGCTTTCTTT	CASSPPMDTEAFF
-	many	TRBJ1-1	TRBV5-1	TGCGCCAGCAGCTTAAGGGGGGGGAACACTGAAGCTTTCTTT	CASSLRGGNTEAFF
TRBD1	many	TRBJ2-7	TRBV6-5	TGTGCCAGCAGTTTAGGACAGGGAACGTACGAGCAGTACTTC	CASSLGQGTYEQYF
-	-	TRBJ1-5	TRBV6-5	TGTGCCAGCAGTTTTGGGAGAAATCAGCCCCAGCATTTT	CASSFGRNQPQHF
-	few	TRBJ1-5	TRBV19	TGTGCCAGTAGTATGGTTCTGCGGGGGGATCAGCCCCAGCATTTT	CASSMVLRGDQPQHF
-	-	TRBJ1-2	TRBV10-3	TGTGCCATCAGCGCCGGGACAGGCTACACCTTC	CAISAGTGYTF
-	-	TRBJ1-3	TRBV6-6	TGTGCCAGCAGTTACTCCTCGGCGGATTACCACTCTGGAAACACCATATATTTT	CASSYSSADYHSGNTIYF
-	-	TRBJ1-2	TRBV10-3	TGTGCCATCAGTTTGGAAGGGAATCGGGGCTATGGCTACACCTTC	CAISLEGNRGYGYTF
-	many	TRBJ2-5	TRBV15	TGTGCCACCAGCCCCCTAGAAGGGGACTCTTCGCAGACCCAGTACTTC	CATSPLEGDSSQTQYF
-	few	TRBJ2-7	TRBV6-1	TGTGCCAGCGCTGATTTCTTCCGGCAGCAGTACTTC	CASADFFRQQYF
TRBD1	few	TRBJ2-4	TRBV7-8	TGTGCCAGCAGCCCGACAGGGACCATTCAGTACTTC	CASSPTGTIQYF
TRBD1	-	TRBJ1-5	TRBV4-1	TGCGCCAGCAGCCAGGCTGGGACAGGCGCCCTGAAACCGAATCAGCCCCAGCATTTT	CASSQAGTGALKPNQPQHF
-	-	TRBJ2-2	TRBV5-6	TGTGCCAGCAGCTTGCCGGGAAGGGAGCTAGCCGGGGAGCTGTTTTTT	CASSLPGRELAGELFF
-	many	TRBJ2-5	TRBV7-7	TGTGCCAGCAGCTTAAGCTTGGACCCCCCCCTTGAGACCCAGTACTTC	CASSLSLDPPLETQYF
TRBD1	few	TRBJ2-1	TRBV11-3	TGTGCCAGCAGCAAGGGACAGGGGGCCAATGAGCAGTTCTTC	CASSKGQGANEQFF
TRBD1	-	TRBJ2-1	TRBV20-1	TGCAGTGCTAGTGCCATCACAGGGGAGTGGAATGAGCAGTTCTTC	CSASAITGEWNEQFF
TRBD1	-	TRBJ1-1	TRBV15	TGTGCCACCAGCAGAGACAGGGGGCTGGGGACTGAAGCTTTCTTT	CATSRDRGLGTEAFF
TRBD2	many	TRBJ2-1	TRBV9	TGTGCCAGCAGCGCTCGGGGGGGGGTTTCCTACAATGAGCAGTTCTTC	CASSARGGVSYNEQFF
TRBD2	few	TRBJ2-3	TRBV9	TGTGCCAGCAGCCCAGCCCCCCGCGGGACTAGCGATACTACGCAGTATTTT	CASSPAPRGTSDTTQYF
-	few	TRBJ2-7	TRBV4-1	TGCGCCAGCAGCCAAGTGGGGCGGGGCCCCTACGAGCAGTACTTC	CASSQVGRGPYEQYF
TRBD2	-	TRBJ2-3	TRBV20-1	TGCAGTGCTAGAGATGAACTAGCGGGGTCAGATACGCAGTATTTT	CSARDELAGSDTQYF